This entry features one T cell receptor beta chain sequence. Germline V gene sequence: CDR1 SQVTM, CDR2 ANQGSEA. The CDR3 sequence is 11 residues long. The V gene lost 3 bases and the J gene lost 7 bases, with 9 bases spanning the gap. Repertoires were generated with immunoSEQ multiplex PCR, while TCRdb's copy carries only in-frame clones and drops some. The sample includes more than 30,000 clones, more than 70% seen only once; the top ten take 9.1%. The data derive from a study of OX40 agonist ivuxolimab in advanced cancers. About the study: Patients were given ivuxolimab, an antibody that agonizes OX40 (CD134). Eligibility admitted prior anti-PD-1, anti-PD-L1 or anti-CTLA-4 therapy; 30% to 40% had some.

Sequencing was performed on CD4+ or CD8+ T cells sorted from blood, taken in a trial of the OX40 agonist ivuxolimab. This receptor was taken from an adult with an advanced solid tumor such as melanoma, head and neck, liver or kidney cancer. The chain links TRBV29-1 to TRBJ2-5, with D hard to call. CDR3 DNA: TGCAGCGTTGAGCCCTCTGGGACCCAGTACTTC. Translated: CSVEPSGTQYF.